This TCR beta chain was identified in a study of cytomegalovirus exposure and HLA in healthy donors. Study-wide findings and caveats: V- and J-gene trimming of TCR beta was linked (in a later analysis) to a missense DCLRE1C variant. TCR sequences were mostly rare, though some public TCRs occurred in many donors.

The study ran its PCR with 60 Vbeta and 13 Jbeta primers. Sequencing was performed with immunoSEQ multiplex PCR; in TCRdb, only in-frame clones are kept and a portion is missing. The sample carries some 94,000 clones, less than 70% recorded once. About this clone itself: The antigen remains unidentified.

Trimming at V came to 3 bases and at J to 6 bases, leaving 5 bases not matched to a gene. The germline V gene encodes CDR1 SGDLS and CDR2 YYNGEE. CDR3 length: 14 residues. The specimen was PBMCs. The clonotype was recovered from a man aged 50 to 59 in good health and CMV-seronegative. The chain joins TRBV9 to TRBJ2-2; 7 nucleotides line up with TRBD1. The CDR3 region is CASSAQGVAGELFF. CDR3 in DNA: TGTGCCAGCAGCGCCCAGGGGGTTGCCGGGGAGCTGTTTTTT. The whole variable domain, filled in from reference TRBV9 and TRBJ2-2, reads DSGVTQTPKHLITATGQRVTLRCSPRSGDLSVYWYQQSLDQGLQFLIQYYNGEERAKGNILERFSAQQFPDLHSELNLSSLELGDSALYFCASSAQGVAGELFFGEGSRLTVL.